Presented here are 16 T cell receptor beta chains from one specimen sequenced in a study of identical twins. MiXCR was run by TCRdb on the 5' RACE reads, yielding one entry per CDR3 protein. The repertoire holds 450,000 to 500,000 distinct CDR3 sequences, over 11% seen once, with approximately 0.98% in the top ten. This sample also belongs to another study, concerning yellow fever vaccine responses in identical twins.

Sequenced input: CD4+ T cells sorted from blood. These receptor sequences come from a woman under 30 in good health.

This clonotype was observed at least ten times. As DNA, the CDR3 is TGTGCCAGCAGCTTCCTAGCGGGGAGTGTGTACAATGAGCAGTTCTTC. Protein: CASSFLAGSVYNEQFF. V gene TRBV11-1 combines with J gene TRBJ2-1, with 9 bases aligning to TRBD2. Germline CDR1 and CDR2: SGHAT and FQDESV (reference sequence). V shed 3 bases and J 4 bases; nucleotides not matched to a gene: 7. The CDR3 is made up of 16 amino acids.

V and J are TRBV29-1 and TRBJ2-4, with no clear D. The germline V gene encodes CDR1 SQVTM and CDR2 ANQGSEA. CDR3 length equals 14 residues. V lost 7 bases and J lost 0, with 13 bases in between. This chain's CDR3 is CSALWPLAKNIQYF. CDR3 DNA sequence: TGCAGCGCCTTGTGGCCCTTAGCCAAAAACATTCAGTACTTC.

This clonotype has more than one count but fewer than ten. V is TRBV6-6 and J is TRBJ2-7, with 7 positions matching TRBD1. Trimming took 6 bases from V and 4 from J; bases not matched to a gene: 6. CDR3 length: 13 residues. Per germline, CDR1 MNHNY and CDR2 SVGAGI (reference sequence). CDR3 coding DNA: TGTGCCAGCAGAAGGGGGACAGAATACGAGCAGTACTTC. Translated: CASRRGTEYEQYF.

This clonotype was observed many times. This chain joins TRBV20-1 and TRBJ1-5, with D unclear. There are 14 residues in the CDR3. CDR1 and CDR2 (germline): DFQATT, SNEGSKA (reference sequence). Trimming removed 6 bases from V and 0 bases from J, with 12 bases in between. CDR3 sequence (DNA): TGCAGTGCCCTGGACGAACTTAGCAATCAGCCCCAGCATTTT. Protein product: CSALDELSNQPQHF.

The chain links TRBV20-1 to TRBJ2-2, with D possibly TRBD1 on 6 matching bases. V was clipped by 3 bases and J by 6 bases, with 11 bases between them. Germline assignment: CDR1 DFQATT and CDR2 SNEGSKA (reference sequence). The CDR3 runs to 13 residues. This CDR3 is CSARATGSGELFF. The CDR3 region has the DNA TGCAGTGCTAGGGCAACAGGGTCCGGGGAGCTGTTTTTT.

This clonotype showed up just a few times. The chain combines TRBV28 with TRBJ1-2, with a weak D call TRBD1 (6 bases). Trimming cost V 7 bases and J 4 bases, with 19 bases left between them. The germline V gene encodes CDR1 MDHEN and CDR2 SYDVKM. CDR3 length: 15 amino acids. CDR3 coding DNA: TGTGCCAGCACACCGACTGACAGGCCTAGCTATGGCTACACCTTC. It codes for CASTPTDRPSYGYTF.

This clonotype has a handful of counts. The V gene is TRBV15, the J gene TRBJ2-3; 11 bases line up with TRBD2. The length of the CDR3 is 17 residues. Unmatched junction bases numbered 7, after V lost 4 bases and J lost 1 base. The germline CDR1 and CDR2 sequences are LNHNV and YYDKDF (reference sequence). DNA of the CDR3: TGTGCCACCAGCAAAGGTAGCGGGGGGGCACGCACAGATACGCAGTATTTT. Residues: CATSKGSGGARTDTQYF. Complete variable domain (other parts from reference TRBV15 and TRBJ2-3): DAMVIQNPRYQVTQFGKPVTLSCSQTLNHNVMYWYQQKSSQAPKLLFHYYDKDFNNEADTPDNFQSRRPNTSFCFLDIRSPGLGDTAMYLCATSKGSGGARTDTQYFGPGTRLTVL.

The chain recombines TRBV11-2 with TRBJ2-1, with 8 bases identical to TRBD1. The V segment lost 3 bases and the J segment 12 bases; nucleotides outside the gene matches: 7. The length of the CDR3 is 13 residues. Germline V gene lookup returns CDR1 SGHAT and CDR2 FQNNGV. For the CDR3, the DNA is TGTGCCAGCAGCTTCACCGGACAGGGTGCGCAGTTCTTC. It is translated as CASSFTGQGAQFF.

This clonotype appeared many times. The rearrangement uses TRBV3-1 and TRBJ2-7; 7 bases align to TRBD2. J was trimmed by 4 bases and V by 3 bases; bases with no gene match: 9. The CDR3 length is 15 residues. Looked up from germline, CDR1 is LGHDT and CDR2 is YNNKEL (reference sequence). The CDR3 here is CASSQNTGGVYEQYF. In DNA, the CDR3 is TGTGCCAGCAGCCAGAACACTGGGGGGGTATACGAGCAGTACTTC.

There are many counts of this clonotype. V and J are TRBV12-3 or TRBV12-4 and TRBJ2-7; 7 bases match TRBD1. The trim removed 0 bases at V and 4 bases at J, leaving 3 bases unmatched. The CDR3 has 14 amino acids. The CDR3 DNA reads TGTGCCAGCAGTTTAGCGGGACAGCCTTACGAGCAGTACTTC. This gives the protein CASSLAGQPYEQYF.

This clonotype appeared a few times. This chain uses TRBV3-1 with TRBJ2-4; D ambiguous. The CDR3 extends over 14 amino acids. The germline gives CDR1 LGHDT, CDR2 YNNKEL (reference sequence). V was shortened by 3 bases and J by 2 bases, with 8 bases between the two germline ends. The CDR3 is CASSHSVSKNIQYF. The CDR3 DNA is TGTGCCAGCAGCCACTCAGTGTCCAAAAACATTCAGTACTTC.

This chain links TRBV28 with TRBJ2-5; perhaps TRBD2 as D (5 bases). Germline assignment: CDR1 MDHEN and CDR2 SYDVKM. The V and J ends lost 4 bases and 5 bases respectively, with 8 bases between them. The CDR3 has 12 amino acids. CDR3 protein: CASSSRRETQYF. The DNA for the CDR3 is TGTGCCAGCAGTTCGCGGAGGGAGACCCAGTACTTC.

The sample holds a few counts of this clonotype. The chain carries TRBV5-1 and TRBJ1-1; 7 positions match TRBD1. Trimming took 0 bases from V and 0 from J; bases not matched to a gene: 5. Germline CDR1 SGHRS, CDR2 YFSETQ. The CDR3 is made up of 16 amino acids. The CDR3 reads CASSLVTGELNTEAFF. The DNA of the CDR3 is TGCGCCAGCAGCTTGGTCACAGGGGAATTGAACACTGAAGCTTTCTTT.

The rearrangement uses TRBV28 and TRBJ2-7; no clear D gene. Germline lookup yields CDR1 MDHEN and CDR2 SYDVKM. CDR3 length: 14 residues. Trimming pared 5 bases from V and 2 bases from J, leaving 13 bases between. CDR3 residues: CASSPSLKTYEQYF. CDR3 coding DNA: TGTGCCAGCAGTCCCTCCCTGAAAACCTACGAGCAGTACTTC. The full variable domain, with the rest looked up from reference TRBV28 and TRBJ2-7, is DVKVTQSSRYLVKRTGEKVFLECVQDMDHENMFWYRQDPGLGLRLIYFSYDVKMKEKGDIPEGYSVSREKKERFSLILESASTNQTSMYLCASSPSLKTYEQYFGPGTRLTVT.

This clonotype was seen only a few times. CDR3 amino acids: CASSSGTAYGYTF. DNA of the CDR3: TGTGCCAGCAGCTCCGGGACGGCATATGGCTACACCTTC. The chain carries TRBV7-2 and TRBJ1-2; D perhaps matches TRBD1 (5 bases). The V gene lost 4 bases and the J gene lost 5 bases, with 11 bases spanning the gap. From germline, CDR1 is SGHTA and CDR2 FQGNSA. The CDR3 contains 13 residues.

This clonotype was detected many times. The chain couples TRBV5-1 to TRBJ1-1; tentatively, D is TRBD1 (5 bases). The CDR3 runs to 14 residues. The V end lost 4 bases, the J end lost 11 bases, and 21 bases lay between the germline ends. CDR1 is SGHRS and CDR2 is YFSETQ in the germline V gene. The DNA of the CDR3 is TGCGCCAGCAGCGAACTCCGGGACTCTCCTGGGGCTTTCTTT. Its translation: CASSELRDSPGAFF.